The 23 T cell receptor beta chains below come from one sample, sequenced in a study of blood T cell repertoires in COVID-19. The repertoire was sequenced with immunoSEQ multiplex PCR; TCRdb's copy has only in-frame clones and lacks some. The sample has tens of thousands of clones, about nine tenths seen once. The sample comprised peripheral blood. All receptors come from a man aged 25 to 40 with acute or convalescent COVID-19.

This rearrangement joins TRBV28 to TRBJ2-6; D ambiguous. Per the germline V gene, CDR1 is MDHEN and CDR2 is SYDVKM. V was shortened by 4 bases and J by 0 bases, with 7 bases between the two germline ends. The CDR3 loop spans 15 amino acids. The CDR3 spells CASSYAVSGANVLTF. The DNA for the CDR3 is TGTGCCAGCAGTTACGCGGTCTCTGGGGCCAACGTCCTGACTTTC.

This rearrangement joins TRBV23-1 to TRBJ2-7, with D unclear. TRBV23-1 is flagged as an ORF with uncertain function. The CDR3 is 13 amino acids. Trimming took off 4 bases at V and 6 bases at J, with 13 bases between the two ends. CDR3 nucleotide sequence: TGCGCCAGCAGTCCAGTTCCCTACAGCGAGCAGTACTTC. It encodes CASSPVPYSEQYF.

This clone was recorded only once. V and J are TRBV18 and TRBJ1-2; a possible D gene is TRBD1 (5 bases). CDR1 KGHSH and CDR2 LQKENI come from the germline V gene. V gave up 6 bases and J gave up 9 bases, with 17 bases separating them. The CDR3 length is 13 residues. The CDR3 reads CASSPQNGASYTF. For the CDR3, the DNA is TGTGCCAGCTCGCCTCAAAATGGGGCTAGCTACACCTTC.

This clone was recorded only once. This chain links TRBV19 with TRBJ2-7, with D tentatively TRBD2 (7 bases). This CDR3 contains 13 residues. The V gene's germline CDR1 is LNHDA and CDR2 SQIVND (reference sequence). The V end was cut by 5 bases, the J end by 5 bases, with 13 bases between. The CDR3 region is CASSWRGQDEQYF. CDR3 bases: TGTGCCAGTAGTTGGCGGGGGCAAGACGAGCAGTACTTC. Full variable domain (outside the CDR3, taken from reference TRBV19 and TRBJ2-7): DGGITQSPKYLFRKEGQNVTLSCEQNLNHDAMYWYRQDPGQGLRLIYYSQIVNDFQKGDIAEGYSVSREKKESFPLTVTSAQKNPTAFYLCASSWRGQDEQYFGPGTRLTVT.

The rearrangement links TRBV5-1 to TRBJ2-1; D remains ambiguous. CDR1 and CDR2 (germline): SGHRS, YFSETQ. V shed 1 base and J shed 0 bases, with 8 bases lying between them. The CDR3 length is 15 residues. CDR3 sequence reads: CASSLYTGSYNEQFF. As DNA, the CDR3 is TGCGCCAGCAGCTTGTATACGGGCTCCTACAATGAGCAGTTCTTC.

This chain links TRBV20-1 with TRBJ1-3; maybe TRBD1 (5 bases). Germline-derived CDR1 and CDR2 are DFQATT and SNEGSKA (reference sequence). The CDR3 extends over 16 amino acids. Trimming left V 3 bases short and J 5 bases short, with 20 bases between. CDR3 nucleotide sequence: TGCAGTGCTAGTAGGAGGGGACGGGCGTTTAGAAACACCATATATTTT. As protein: CSASRRGRAFRNTIYF.

This clone appeared a single time. This chain links TRBV6-5 with TRBJ1-4; maybe TRBD1 (6 bases). Germline CDR1 and CDR2: MNHEY and SVGAGI. CDR3 length equals 15 residues. V lost 5 bases to trimming and J lost 4 bases, with 14 bases between them. CDR3 loop: CASSPRTAFNEKLFF. The DNA of the CDR3 is TGTGCCAGCAGTCCCCGGACAGCCTTTAATGAAAAACTGTTTTTT.

The V call is TRBV6-1, the J call TRBJ1-4; D unclear. Germline V CDR1 and CDR2: MNHNS, SASEGT. The CDR3 contains 15 residues. V gave up 1 base and J gave up 5 bases, with 11 bases separating them. Here the CDR3 DNA reads TGTGCCAGCAGTGAAGGTACATCACACAATGAAAAACTGTTTTTT. Encoded protein: CASSEGTSHNEKLFF.

V and J are TRBV11-3 and TRBJ1-2; D remains unclear. Germline assignment: CDR1 SGHNT and CDR2 YENEEA. The V end was cut by 5 bases, the J end by 0 bases, with 19 bases between. The CDR3 contains 17 residues. CDR3 sequence: CASSRLPGMKANYGYTF. In DNA, the CDR3 is TGTGCCAGCAGCCGCCTCCCCGGGATGAAAGCTAACTATGGCTACACCTTC.

This chain links TRBV14 with TRBJ2-3, with 8 bases fitting TRBD2. CDR3 size: 16 residues. J was trimmed by 2 bases and V by 4 bases; bases with no gene match: 8. CDR1 is SGHDN and CDR2 is FVKESK in the germline V gene. The CDR3 loop reads CASSLNLAGLTDTQYF. The CDR3 nucleotides are TGTGCCAGCAGCCTCAACTTAGCGGGGCTCACAGATACGCAGTATTTT.

V usage is TRBV4-3 and J usage is TRBJ2-1; no firm D call. V lost 0 bases and J lost 4, with 7 bases in between. The CDR3 consists of 14 residues. Germline V lookup: CDR1 LGHNA, CDR2 YSLEER. The CDR3 protein is CASSQDIRYNEQFF. The CDR3 nucleotides read TGCGCCAGCAGCCAAGATATTCGGTACAATGAGCAGTTCTTC.

This clone was detected only once. This sequence joins TRBV4-3 and TRBJ2-4; 8 positions match TRBD2. The germline gives CDR1 LGHNA, CDR2 YSLEER. This CDR3 has 18 residues. The V segment lost 3 bases and the J segment 1 base; nucleotides outside the gene matches: 11. The CDR3 bases are TGCGCCAGCAGCCATCATCTTCGGGGGGGCTTTGCCAAAAACATTCAGTACTTC. Translating gives CASSHHLRGGFAKNIQYF.

CDR3 nucleotide sequence: TGCGCCAGCAGCCAACTACAGGGTGGGCACATAAATGAGCAGTTCTTC. Protein product: CASSQLQGGHINEQFF. This chain links TRBV4-3 with TRBJ2-1; D is possibly TRBD1 (6 bases). V shed 2 bases and J shed 7 bases, with 18 bases lying between them. The germline CDR1 and CDR2 sequences are LGHNA and YSLEER. CDR3 length equals 16 residues.

The chain couples TRBV6-5 to TRBJ1-1; weak D call: TRBD1 (5 bases). This CDR3 is 15 amino acids long. Germline V gives CDR1 MNHEY, CDR2 SVGAGI. Trimming shortened V by 0 bases and J by 0 bases, and 8 bases separated the two germline ends. CDR3 bases: TGTGCCAGCAGTTACTCCGGCAGGGTGAACACTGAAGCTTTCTTT. Amino acids: CASSYSGRVNTEAFF.

The V and J genes are TRBV5-1 and TRBJ1-2, with D perhaps TRBD1 (5 bases). This CDR3 contains 14 residues. V was shortened by 2 bases and J by 4 bases, with 12 bases between the two germline ends. From germline, CDR1 is SGHRS and CDR2 YFSETQ. CDR3 in amino acids: CASSLEGVPYGYTF. As DNA, the CDR3 is TGCGCCAGCAGCTTAGAAGGGGTTCCCTATGGCTACACCTTC.

V and J are TRBV12-3 or TRBV12-4 and TRBJ2-7; TRBD2 aligns across 8 bases. The CDR3 spans 13 residues. The V segment lost 5 bases and the J segment 6 bases; nucleotides outside the gene matches: 6. CDR3 sequence reads: CASSHLAGPEQYF. In nucleotides, the CDR3 is TGTGCCAGCAGTCACTTAGCGGGACCCGAGCAGTACTTC.

For the CDR3, the DNA is TGCGCCAGCAGCCAGGACAGGGACACTGAAGCTTTCTTT. This gives the protein CASSQDRDTEAFF. The chain joins TRBV4-3 to TRBJ1-1; 8 positions agree with TRBD1. This CDR3 has 13 amino acids. V shed 3 bases and J 3 bases; nucleotides not matched to a gene: 0. CDR1 LGHNA and CDR2 YSLEER come from the germline V gene.

There are a few counts of this clone. The chain combines TRBV28 with TRBJ1-6; no clear D gene. Trimming cost V 7 bases and J 4 bases, with 5 bases left between them. This CDR3 has 12 amino acids. Germline V CDR1 and CDR2: MDHEN, SYDVKM. CDR3 loop: CASTGYNSPLHF. As DNA, the CDR3 is TGTGCCAGCACCGGGTATAATTCACCCCTCCACTTT.

The chain combines TRBV29-1 with TRBJ1-2, with TRBD1 matching 10 bases. Trimming at V came to 5 bases and at J to 13 bases, leaving 10 bases not matched to a gene. The CDR3 loop spans 12 amino acids. The germline V gene encodes CDR1 SQVTM and CDR2 ANQGSEA. The CDR3 bases are TGCAGCGTTCATGACAGGGGGCGGGGGTTCACCTTC. Its translation: CSVHDRGRGFTF.

CDR3 sequence (DNA): TGTGCCAGCAGTTTTTCGGACACCGGGGAGCTGTTTTTT. Encoded protein: CASSFSDTGELFF. The V gene is TRBV27, the J gene TRBJ2-2; D uncertain. Germline V gives CDR1 MNHEY, CDR2 SMNVEV (reference sequence). Trimming removed 3 bases at V and 3 bases at J, with 5 bases between. The CDR3 covers 13 residues.

The chain employs TRBV28 and TRBJ2-5; D gene uncertain. CDR3 length: 11 amino acids. Germline values: CDR1 MDHEN, CDR2 SYDVKM. V was shortened by 4 bases and J by 5 bases, with 5 bases between the two germline ends. The CDR3 DNA reads TGTGCCAGCAGTTCTCGGGAGACCCAGTACTTC. Its protein product is CASSSRETQYF.

The rearrangement links TRBV30 to TRBJ1-6; no firm D call. V lost 4 bases, J lost 0 bases, and 13 bases lay in between. From germline, CDR1 is GTSNPN and CDR2 SVGIG (reference sequence). There are 16 residues in the CDR3. CDR3 region: CAWTGSVSSYNSPLHF. The CDR3 DNA sequence: TGTGCCTGGACGGGGTCAGTAAGCTCCTATAATTCACCCCTCCACTTT.

The chain uses TRBV19 and TRBJ1-1; D not resolved. The CDR3 contains 11 residues. Germline V gene data show CDR1 as LNHDA and CDR2 as SQIVND (reference sequence). V was trimmed by 7 bases and J by 7 bases, leaving 10 bases between them. The chain's CDR3 is CASIGRLEAFF. The CDR3 nucleotides are TGTGCCAGTATAGGGAGGCTTGAAGCTTTCTTT.